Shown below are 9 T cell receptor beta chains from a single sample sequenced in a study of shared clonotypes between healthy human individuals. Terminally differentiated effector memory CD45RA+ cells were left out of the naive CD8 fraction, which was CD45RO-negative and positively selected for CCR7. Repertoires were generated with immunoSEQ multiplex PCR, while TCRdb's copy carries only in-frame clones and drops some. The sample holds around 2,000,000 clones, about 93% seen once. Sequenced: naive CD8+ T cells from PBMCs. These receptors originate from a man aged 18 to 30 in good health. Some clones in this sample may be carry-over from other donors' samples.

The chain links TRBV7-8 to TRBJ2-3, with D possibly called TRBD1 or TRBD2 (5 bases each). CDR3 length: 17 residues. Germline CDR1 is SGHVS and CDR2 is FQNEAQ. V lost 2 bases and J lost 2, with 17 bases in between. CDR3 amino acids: CASSLSIGTYNTDTQYF. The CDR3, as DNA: TGTGCCAGCAGCTTATCTATCGGGACGTATAACACAGATACGCAGTATTTT.

CDR3 nucleotides: TGTGCCAGCAGCCCCAACGGCCCAGGAGAAAAACTGTTTTTT. Translation gives CASSPNGPGEKLFF. The chain combines TRBV7-2 with TRBJ1-4; D remains unclear. V was shortened by 5 bases and J by 8 bases, with 15 bases between the two germline ends. CDR1 is SGHTA, CDR2 FQGNSA, per germline. The CDR3 loop spans 14 amino acids.

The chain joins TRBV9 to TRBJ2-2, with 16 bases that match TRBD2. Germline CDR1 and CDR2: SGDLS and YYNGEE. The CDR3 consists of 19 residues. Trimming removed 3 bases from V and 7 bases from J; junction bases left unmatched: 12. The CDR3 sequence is CASSAPGTSGRATDGELFF. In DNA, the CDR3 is TGTGCCAGCAGCGCCCCCGGGACTAGCGGGAGGGCCACTGACGGGGAGCTGTTTTTT.

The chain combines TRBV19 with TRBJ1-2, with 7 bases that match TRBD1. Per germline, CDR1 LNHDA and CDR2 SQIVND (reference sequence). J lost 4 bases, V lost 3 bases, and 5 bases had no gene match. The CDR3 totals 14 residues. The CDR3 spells CASSIPGDSYGYTF. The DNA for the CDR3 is TGTGCCAGTAGTATCCCCGGGGACAGCTATGGCTACACCTTC.

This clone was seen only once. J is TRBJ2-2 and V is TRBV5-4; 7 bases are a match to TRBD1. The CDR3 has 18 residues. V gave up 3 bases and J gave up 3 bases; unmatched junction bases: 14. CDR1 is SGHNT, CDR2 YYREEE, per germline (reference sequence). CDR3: CASSSRERQGEDTGELFF. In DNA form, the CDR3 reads TGTGCCAGCAGCTCGAGGGAAAGACAGGGAGAGGACACCGGGGAGCTGTTTTTT.

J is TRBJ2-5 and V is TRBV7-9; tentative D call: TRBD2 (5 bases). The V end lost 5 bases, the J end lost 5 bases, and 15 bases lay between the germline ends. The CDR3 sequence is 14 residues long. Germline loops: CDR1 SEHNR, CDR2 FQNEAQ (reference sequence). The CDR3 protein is CASSRTDRPETQYF. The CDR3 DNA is TGTGCCAGCAGCCGGACTGATCGCCCGGAGACCCAGTACTTC.

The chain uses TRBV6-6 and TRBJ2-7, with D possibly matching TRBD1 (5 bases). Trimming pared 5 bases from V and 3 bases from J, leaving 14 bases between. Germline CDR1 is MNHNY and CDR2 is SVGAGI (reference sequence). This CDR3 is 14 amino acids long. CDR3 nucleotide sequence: TGTGCCAGCAGTGCCGGACAAACGGGCTACGAGCAGTACTTC. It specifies CASSAGQTGYEQYF.

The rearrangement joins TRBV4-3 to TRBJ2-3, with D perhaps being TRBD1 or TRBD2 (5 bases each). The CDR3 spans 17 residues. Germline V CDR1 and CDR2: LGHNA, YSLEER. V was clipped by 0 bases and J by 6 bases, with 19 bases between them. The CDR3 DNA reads TGCGCCAGCAGCCAAGACTCAGGACTGGGGCGCGGGGATACGCAGTATTTT. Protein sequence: CASSQDSGLGRGDTQYF.

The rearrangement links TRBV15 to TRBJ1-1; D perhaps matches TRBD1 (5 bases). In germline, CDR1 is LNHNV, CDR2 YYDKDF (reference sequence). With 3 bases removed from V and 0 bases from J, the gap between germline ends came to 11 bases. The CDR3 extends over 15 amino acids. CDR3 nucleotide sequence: TGTGCCACCAGCAGGGGACGGCTTATGAACACTGAAGCTTTCTTT. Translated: CATSRGRLMNTEAFF. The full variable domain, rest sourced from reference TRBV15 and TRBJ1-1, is DAMVIQNPRYQVTQFGKPVTLSCSQTLNHNVMYWYQQKSSQAPKLLFHYYDKDFNNEADTPDNFQSRRPNTSFCFLDIRSPGLGDTAMYLCATSRGRLMNTEAFFGQGTRLTVV.